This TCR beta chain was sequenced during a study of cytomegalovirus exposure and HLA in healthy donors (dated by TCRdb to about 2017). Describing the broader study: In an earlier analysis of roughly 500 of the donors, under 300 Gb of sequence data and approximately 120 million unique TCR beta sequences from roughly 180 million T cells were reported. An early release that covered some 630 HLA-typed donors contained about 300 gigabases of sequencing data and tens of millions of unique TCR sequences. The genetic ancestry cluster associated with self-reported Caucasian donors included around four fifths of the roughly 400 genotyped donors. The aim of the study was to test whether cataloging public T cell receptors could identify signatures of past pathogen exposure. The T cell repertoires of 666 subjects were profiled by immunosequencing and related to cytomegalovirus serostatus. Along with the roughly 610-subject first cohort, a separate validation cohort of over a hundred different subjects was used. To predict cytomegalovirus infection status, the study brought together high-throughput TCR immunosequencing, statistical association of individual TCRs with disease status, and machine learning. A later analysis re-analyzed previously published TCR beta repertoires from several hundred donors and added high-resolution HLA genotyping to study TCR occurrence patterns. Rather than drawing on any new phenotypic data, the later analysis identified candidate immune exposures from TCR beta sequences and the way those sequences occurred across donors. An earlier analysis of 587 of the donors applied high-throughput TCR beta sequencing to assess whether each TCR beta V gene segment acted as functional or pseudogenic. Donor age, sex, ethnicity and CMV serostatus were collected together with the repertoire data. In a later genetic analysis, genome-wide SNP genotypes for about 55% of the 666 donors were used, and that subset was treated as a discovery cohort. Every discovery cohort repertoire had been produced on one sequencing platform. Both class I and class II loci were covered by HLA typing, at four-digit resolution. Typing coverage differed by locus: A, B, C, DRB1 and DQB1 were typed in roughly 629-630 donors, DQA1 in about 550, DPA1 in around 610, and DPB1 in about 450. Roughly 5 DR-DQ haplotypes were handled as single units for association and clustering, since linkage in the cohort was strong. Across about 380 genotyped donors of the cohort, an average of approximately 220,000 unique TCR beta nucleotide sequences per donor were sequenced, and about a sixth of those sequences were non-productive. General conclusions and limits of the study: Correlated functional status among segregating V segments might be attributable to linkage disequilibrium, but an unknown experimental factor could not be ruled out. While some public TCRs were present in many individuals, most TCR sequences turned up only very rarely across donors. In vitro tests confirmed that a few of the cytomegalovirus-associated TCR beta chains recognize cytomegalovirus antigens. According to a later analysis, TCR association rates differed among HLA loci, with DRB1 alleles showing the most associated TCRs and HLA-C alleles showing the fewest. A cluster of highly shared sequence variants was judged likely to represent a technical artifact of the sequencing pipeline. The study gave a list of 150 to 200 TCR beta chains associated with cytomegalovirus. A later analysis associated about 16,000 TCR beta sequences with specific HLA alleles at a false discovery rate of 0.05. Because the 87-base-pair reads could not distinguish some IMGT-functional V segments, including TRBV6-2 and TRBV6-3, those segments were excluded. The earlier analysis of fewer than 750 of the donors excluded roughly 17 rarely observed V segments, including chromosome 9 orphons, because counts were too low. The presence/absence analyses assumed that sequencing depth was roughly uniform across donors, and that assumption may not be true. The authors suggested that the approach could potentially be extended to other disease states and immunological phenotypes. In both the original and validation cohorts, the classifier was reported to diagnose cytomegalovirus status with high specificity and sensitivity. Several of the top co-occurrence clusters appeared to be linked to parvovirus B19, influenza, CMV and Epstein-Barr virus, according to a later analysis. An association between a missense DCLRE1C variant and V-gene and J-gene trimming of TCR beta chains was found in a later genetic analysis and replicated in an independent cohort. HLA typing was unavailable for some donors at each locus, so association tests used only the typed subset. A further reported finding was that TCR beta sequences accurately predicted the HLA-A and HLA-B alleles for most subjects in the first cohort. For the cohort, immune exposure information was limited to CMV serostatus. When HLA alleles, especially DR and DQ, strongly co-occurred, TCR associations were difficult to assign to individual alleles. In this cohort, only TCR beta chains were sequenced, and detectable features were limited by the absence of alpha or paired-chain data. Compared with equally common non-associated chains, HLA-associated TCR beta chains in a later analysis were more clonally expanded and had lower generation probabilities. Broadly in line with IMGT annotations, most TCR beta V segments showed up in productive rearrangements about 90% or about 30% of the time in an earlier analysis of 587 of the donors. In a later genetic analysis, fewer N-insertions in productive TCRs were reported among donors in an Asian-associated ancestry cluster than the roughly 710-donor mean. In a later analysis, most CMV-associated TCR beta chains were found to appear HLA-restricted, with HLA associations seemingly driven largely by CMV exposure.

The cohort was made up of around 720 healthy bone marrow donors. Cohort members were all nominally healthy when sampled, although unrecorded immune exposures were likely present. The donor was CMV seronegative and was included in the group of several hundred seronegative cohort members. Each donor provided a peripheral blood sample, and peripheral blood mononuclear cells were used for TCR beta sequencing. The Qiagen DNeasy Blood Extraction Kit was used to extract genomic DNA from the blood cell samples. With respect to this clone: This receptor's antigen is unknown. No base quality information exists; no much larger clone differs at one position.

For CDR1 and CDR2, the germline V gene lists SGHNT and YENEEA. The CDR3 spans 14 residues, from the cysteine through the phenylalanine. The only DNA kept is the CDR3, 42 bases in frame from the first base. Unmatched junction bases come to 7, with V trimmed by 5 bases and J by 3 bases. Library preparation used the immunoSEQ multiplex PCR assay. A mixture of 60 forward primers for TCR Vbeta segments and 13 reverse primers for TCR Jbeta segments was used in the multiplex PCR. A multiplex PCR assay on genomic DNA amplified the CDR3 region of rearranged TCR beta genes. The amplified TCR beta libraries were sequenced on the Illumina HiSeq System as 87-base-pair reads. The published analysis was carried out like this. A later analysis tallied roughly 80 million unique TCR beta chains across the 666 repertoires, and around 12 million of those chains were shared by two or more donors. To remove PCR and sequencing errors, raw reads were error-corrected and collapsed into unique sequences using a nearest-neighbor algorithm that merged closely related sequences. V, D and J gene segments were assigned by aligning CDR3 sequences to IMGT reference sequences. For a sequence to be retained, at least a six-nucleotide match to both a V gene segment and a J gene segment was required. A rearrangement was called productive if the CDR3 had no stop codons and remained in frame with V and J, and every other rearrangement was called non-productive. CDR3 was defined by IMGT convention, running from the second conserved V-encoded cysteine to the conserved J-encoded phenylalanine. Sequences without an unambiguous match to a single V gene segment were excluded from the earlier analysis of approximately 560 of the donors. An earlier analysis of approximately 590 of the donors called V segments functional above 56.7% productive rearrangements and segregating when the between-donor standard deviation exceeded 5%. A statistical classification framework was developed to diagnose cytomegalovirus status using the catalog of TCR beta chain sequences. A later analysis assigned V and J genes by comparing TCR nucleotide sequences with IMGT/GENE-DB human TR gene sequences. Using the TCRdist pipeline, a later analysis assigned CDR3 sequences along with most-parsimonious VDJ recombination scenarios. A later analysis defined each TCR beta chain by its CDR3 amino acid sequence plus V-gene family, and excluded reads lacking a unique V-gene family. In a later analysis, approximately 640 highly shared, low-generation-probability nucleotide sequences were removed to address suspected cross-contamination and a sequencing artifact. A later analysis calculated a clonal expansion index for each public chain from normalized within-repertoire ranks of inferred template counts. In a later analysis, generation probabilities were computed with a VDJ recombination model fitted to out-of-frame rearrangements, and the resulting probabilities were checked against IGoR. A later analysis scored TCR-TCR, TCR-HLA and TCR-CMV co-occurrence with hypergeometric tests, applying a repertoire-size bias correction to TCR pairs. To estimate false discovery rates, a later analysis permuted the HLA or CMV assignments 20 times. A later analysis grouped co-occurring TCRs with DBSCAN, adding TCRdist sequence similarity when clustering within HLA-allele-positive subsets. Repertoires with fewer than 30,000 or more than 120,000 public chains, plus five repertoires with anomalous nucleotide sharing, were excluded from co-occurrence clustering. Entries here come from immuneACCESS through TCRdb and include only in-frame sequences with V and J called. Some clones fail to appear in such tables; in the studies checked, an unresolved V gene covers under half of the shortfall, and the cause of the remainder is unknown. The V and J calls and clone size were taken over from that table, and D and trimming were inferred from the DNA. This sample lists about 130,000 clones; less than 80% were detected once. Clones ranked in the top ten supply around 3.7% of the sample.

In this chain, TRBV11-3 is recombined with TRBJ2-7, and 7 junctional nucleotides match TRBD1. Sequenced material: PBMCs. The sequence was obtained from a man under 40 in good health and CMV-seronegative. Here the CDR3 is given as CASSHRDRHYEQYF. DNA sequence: TGTGCCAGCAGCCACCGGGACAGACACTACGAGCAGTACTTC.